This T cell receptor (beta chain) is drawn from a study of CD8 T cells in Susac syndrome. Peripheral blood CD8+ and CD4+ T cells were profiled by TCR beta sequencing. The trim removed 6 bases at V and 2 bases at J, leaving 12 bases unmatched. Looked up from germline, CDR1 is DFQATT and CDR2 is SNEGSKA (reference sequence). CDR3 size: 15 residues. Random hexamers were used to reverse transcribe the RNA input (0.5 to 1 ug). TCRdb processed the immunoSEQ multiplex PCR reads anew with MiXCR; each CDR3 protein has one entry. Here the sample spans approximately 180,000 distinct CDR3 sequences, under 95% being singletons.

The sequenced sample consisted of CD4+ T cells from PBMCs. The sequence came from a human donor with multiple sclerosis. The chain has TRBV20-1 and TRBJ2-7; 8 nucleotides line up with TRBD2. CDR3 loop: CSALQVAGGPYEQYF. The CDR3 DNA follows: TGCAGTGCCCTCCAAGTGGCGGGGGGACCCTACGAGCAGTACTTC.